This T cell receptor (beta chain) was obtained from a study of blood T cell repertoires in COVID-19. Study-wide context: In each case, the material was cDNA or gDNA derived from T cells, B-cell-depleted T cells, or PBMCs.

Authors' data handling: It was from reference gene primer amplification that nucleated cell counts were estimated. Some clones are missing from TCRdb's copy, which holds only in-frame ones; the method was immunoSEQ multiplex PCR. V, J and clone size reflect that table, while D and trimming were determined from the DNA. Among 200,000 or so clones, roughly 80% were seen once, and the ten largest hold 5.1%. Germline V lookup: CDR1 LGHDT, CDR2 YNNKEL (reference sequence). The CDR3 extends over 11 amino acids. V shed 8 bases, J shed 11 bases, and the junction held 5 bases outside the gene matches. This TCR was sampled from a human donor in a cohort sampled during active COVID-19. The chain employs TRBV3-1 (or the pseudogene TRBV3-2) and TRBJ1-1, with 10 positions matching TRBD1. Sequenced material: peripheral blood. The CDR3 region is CASRDRGGAFF. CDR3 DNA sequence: TGTGCCAGCCGGGACAGGGGTGGTGCTTTCTTT.